The clone carrying this T cell receptor (beta chain) came up a few times. TCRdb fed the RT-PCR reads into MiXCR, producing one record per CDR3 protein. Among about 170,000 distinct CDR3 sequences listed, around 12% were seen once. The data stem from a study of response to subunit inactivated influenza vaccine. This same sample was also taken into another study, of T cells expressing NK-cell markers. From that paper: Libraries used 5'RACE template switching adding universal primer site and UMIs. The study drew TCR beta repertoires from sorted CD3+CD56+NKG2C+, CD3+CD56+NKG2C- and CD3+CD56-NKG2C+ T cells. The eight sequenced donors comprised seven who were HCMV-seropositive and one who was seronegative. Dominant NKG2C+ clonotype frequencies of 1.0-7.0% of CD8+ T cells were measured in 5 or 6 donors. Where a handful of donors were concerned, these clonotypes also led the CD3+CD56-NKG2C+ fraction.

The sequenced sample was CD8+ T cells sorted from PBMCs, obtained about 13 days after vaccination. The origin of this receptor is a man aged 50 to 59 who received an inactivated influenza vaccine.

This CDR3 is CASTATGIVETQYF. The CDR3, as DNA: TGTGCCAGCACCGCGACAGGGATAGTGGAGACCCAGTACTTC. The chain links TRBV12-3 or TRBV12-4 to TRBJ2-5, with TRBD1 matching over 7 bases. V gave up 7 bases and J gave up 5 bases; unmatched junction bases: 10. This CDR3 spans 14 amino acids.